Following are 31 T cell receptor beta chains from one sample sequenced in a study of blood T cell repertoires in COVID-19. Sequencing used immunoSEQ multiplex PCR; TCRdb keeps in-frame clones, though not all of them. The table has some 460,000 clones, around 89% seen once; the top ten hold roughly 4%. Sequencing was performed on peripheral blood. The source is a woman aged 25 to 39 with acute or convalescent COVID-19.

The V gene is TRBV20-1, the J gene TRBJ1-1; 9 nucleotides match TRBD1. The CDR3 totals 14 residues. V was pared by 3 bases and J by 4 bases, with 6 bases of the junction left unmatched. CDR1 DFQATT and CDR2 SNEGSKA come from the germline V gene (reference sequence). CDR3 residues: CSASLDRGFTEAFF. The CDR3 DNA sequence: TGCAGTGCTAGTCTGGACAGGGGTTTCACTGAAGCTTTCTTT.

The genes are TRBV11-2 and TRBJ2-7; 11 bases line up with TRBD2. CDR3 length: 15 residues. The junction had 5 bases not matched to a gene; V was cut back by 3 bases and J by 4 bases. Germline V gene sequence: CDR1 SGHAT, CDR2 FQNNGV. In DNA, the CDR3 is TGTGCCAGCAGCTTTAGCGGGGGGGCCGGGTACGAGCAGTACTTC. Translated: CASSFSGGAGYEQYF.

The CDR3 loop is CASSGSQAGANVLTF. CDR3 DNA: TGTGCCAGCAGTGGGAGCCAGGCTGGGGCCAACGTCCTGACTTTC. V gene TRBV28 combines with J gene TRBJ2-6; possibly TRBD2 for D (5 bases). V lost 5 bases, J lost 2 bases, and 10 bases lay in between. CDR3 size: 15 residues. CDR1 and CDR2 (germline): MDHEN, SYDVKM. Looking up the rest from reference TRBV28 and TRBJ2-6 gives the full variable domain: DVKVTQSSRYLVKRTGEKVFLECVQDMDHENMFWYRQDPGLGLRLIYFSYDVKMKEKGDIPEGYSVSREKKERFSLILESASTNQTSMYLCASSGSQAGANVLTFGAGSRLTVL.

The rearrangement links TRBV19 to TRBJ1-3; D gene ambiguous. V was pared by 4 bases and J by 0 bases, with 7 bases between. The CDR3 spans 14 residues. Germline V gene lookup returns CDR1 LNHDA and CDR2 SQIVND (reference sequence). This CDR3 is CASSRASSGNTIYF. The DNA for the CDR3 is TGTGCCAGTAGTAGGGCAAGCTCTGGAAACACCATATATTTT.

This chain uses TRBV11-2 with TRBJ2-1; possibly TRBD2 for D (5 bases). Trimming pared 4 bases from V and 4 bases from J, leaving 11 bases between. Germline CDR1 reads SGHAT; CDR2 reads FQNNGV. This CDR3 has 14 residues. The CDR3 region is CASSSVRGYNEQFF. For the CDR3, the DNA is TGTGCCAGCAGCTCCGTACGGGGTTACAATGAGCAGTTCTTC.

The CDR3 here is CATSDSSAGAKSTEAFF. DNA for the CDR3: TGTGCCACCAGTGATTCTAGTGCGGGGGCTAAGAGCACTGAAGCTTTCTTT. The genes are TRBV24-1 and TRBJ1-1, with a tentative D call TRBD1 (6 bases). The CDR3 loop spans 17 amino acids. In germline, CDR1 is KGHDR, CDR2 SFDVKD. V lost 2 bases and J lost 4, with 19 bases in between.

V and J are TRBV5-1 and TRBJ2-1; 16 bases line up with TRBD2. There are 18 residues in the CDR3. In germline, CDR1 is SGHRS, CDR2 YFSETQ. V was clipped by 0 bases and J by 8 bases; unmatched bases: 8. CDR3: CASSLAGLAGGIFYEQFF. CDR3 DNA sequence: TGCGCCAGCAGCTTGGCGGGACTAGCGGGGGGGATCTTCTATGAGCAGTTCTTC.

This clone has only one observation. The gene calls are TRBV18 and TRBJ1-3; D not resolved. CDR3 length: 13 amino acids. V lost 3 bases and J lost 4, with 7 bases in between. Germline V gene data show CDR1 as KGHSH and CDR2 as LQKENI. CDR3 in amino acids: CASSPNGGNTIYF. Written as DNA, the CDR3 is TGTGCCAGCTCACCTAACGGGGGAAACACCATATATTTT.

J is TRBJ1-6 and V is TRBV5-1, with D possibly matching TRBD1 (6 bases). CDR1 and CDR2 from the germline V gene are SGHRS and YFSETQ. V was trimmed by 4 bases and J by 8 bases, leaving 7 bases between them. CDR3 length: 12 amino acids. Here the CDR3 reads CASSHRDSPLHF. The CDR3 coding sequence is TGCGCCAGCAGCCACAGGGATTCACCCCTCCACTTT. The entire variable domain, with the rest obtained from reference TRBV5-1 and TRBJ1-6, is as follows: KAGVTQTPRYLIKTRGQQVTLSCSPISGHRSVSWYQQTPGQGLQFLFEYFSETQRNKGNFPGRFSGRQFSNSRSEMNVSTLELGDSALYLCASSHRDSPLHFGNGTRLTVT.

J is TRBJ1-5 and V is TRBV29-1, with 7 positions matching TRBD1. The CDR3 length is 14 residues. Germline assignment: CDR1 SQVTM and CDR2 ANQGSEA. V was pared by 4 bases and J by 5 bases, with 8 bases of the junction left unmatched. The CDR3 DNA follows: TGCAGCGTTGGAAATAAGGGGGCCGATCAGCCCCAGCATTTT. Translated, it gives CSVGNKGADQPQHF.

V and J are TRBV21-1 and TRBJ2-5; no check of the table's D call, TRBD1, against the DNA was made. TRBV21-1 is a documented pseudogene. The CDR3 sequence is 17 residues long. The CDR3 nucleotides read TGTGCCAGCAGCAAACGAAGGAACAGGGCTCCCCAAGAGACCCAGTACTTC. It is translated as CASSKRRNRAPQETQYF.

The chain has TRBV18 and TRBJ1-2; 9 bases align to TRBD1. Germline lookup yields CDR1 KGHSH and CDR2 LQKENI. The CDR3 sequence is 13 residues long. Germline trimming cut 4 bases from V and 7 bases from J; bases unmatched to any gene: 4. For the CDR3, the DNA is TGTGCCAGCTCACAAACGACAGGGGGTGGCTACACCTTC. It specifies CASSQTTGGGYTF.

V gene TRBV5-1 combines with J gene TRBJ1-2; a weak D match, TRBD1 (5 bases). V was pared by 1 base and J by 6 bases, with 10 bases between. The CDR3 runs 13 residues. Germline values: CDR1 SGHRS, CDR2 YFSETQ. The CDR3 reads CASSLPGSHGYTF. The CDR3 nucleotides are TGCGCCAGCAGCTTGCCAGGGTCCCATGGCTACACCTTC.

The V call is TRBV13, the J call TRBJ2-7, with 7 bases identical to TRBD2. The junction had 6 bases not matched to a gene; V was cut back by 4 bases and J by 6 bases. CDR3 length: 13 amino acids. The germline CDR1 and CDR2 sequences are PRHDT and FYEKMQ (reference sequence). The CDR3 region is CASSSTGGGEQYF. The CDR3 bases are TGTGCCAGCAGCTCCACGGGGGGTGGCGAGCAGTACTTC. Full variable domain (missing parts from reference TRBV13 and TRBJ2-7): AAGVIQSPRHLIKEKRETATLKCYPIPRHDTVYWYQQGPGQDPQFLISFYEKMQSDKGSIPDRFSAQQFSDYHSELNMSSLELGDSALYFCASSSTGGGEQYFGPGTRLTVT.

The V gene is TRBV9, the J gene TRBJ1-2, with 10 nucleotides matching TRBD1. The CDR3 sequence is 15 residues long. Losses at the gene ends were 4 bases for V and 5 bases for J; bases not matched to a gene: 8. CDR1 SGDLS and CDR2 YYNGEE come from the germline V gene. The CDR3 region has the DNA TGTGCCAGCAGCCTCGGGACAGGGGTGGGGTATGGCTACACCTTC. This encodes CASSLGTGVGYGYTF.

This chain links TRBV11-3 with TRBJ1-1; D is unclear. The V gene's germline CDR1 is SGHNT and CDR2 YENEEA. The CDR3 totals 13 residues. The V gene lost 0 bases and the J gene lost 7 bases, with 9 bases spanning the gap. CDR3 loop: CASSLDFAGEAFF. DNA for the CDR3: TGTGCCAGCAGCTTAGATTTTGCAGGTGAAGCTTTCTTT. Full variable domain (rest looked up from reference TRBV11-3 and TRBJ1-1): EAGVVQSPRYKIIEKKQPVAFWCNPISGHNTLYWYLQNLGQGPELLIRYENEEAVDDSQLPKDRFSAERLKGVDSTLKIQPAELGDSAVYLCASSLDFAGEAFFGQGTRLTVV.

V is TRBV2 and J is TRBJ1-2; possible D gene TRBD1, 6 bases. This CDR3 has 15 residues. CDR1 and CDR2 from the germline V gene are SNHLY and FYNNEI. V lost 6 bases, J lost 3 bases, and 17 bases lay in between. The CDR3 bases are TGTGCCAGCAGCCCCGGGGGGGCCTCGGACTATGGCTACACCTTC. Translating it yields CASSPGGASDYGYTF.

The DNA of the CDR3 is TGTGCCAGCAGCTTAATGGGACAGGAGAATGAAAAACTGTTTTTT. The encoded protein is CASSLMGQENEKLFF. This chain joins TRBV11-2 and TRBJ1-4, with 8 nucleotides matching TRBD1. Unmatched junction bases numbered 4, after V lost 2 bases and J lost 5 bases. The CDR3 has 15 amino acids. Germline V CDR1 and CDR2: SGHAT, FQNNGV.

The chain carries TRBV18 and TRBJ1-2; D not resolved. This CDR3 contains 15 residues. Trimming pared 5 bases from V and 3 bases from J, leaving 16 bases between. The germline V gene encodes CDR1 KGHSH and CDR2 LQKENI. CDR3 nucleotides: TGTGCCAGCTCAGTCCAGGCAACGCAGGACTATGGCTACACCTTC. Protein sequence: CASSVQATQDYGYTF.

The chain joins TRBV6-5 to TRBJ2-7; D is possibly TRBD1 (6 bases). The CDR3 has 12 amino acids. V lost 6 bases, J lost 1 base, and 7 bases lay in between. Germline CDR1 and CDR2: MNHEY and SVGAGI. CDR3 loop: CASRDRSYEQYF. As DNA, the CDR3 is TGTGCCAGCAGGGACAGATCCTACGAGCAGTACTTC.

The chain joins TRBV7-7 to TRBJ2-5; 9 positions match TRBD1. CDR3 length: 14 residues. Unmatched junction bases numbered 2, after V lost 4 bases and J lost 2 bases. Germline CDR1 SSHAT, CDR2 FNYEAQ (reference sequence). In DNA, the CDR3 is TGTGCCAGCAGCTACGGGACAGGGCAAGAGACCCAGTACTTC. Encoded protein: CASSYGTGQETQYF.

The chain joins TRBV10-1 to TRBJ2-2, with 8 positions matching TRBD2. The CDR3 has 13 residues. Germline assignment: CDR1 WNHNN and CDR2 SYGVQD (reference sequence). The V and J ends lost 6 bases and 5 bases, in that order; junction bases with no gene match: 2. The CDR3 here is CASSGTRTGELFF. The DNA for the CDR3 is TGCGCCAGCAGCGGGACTAGGACCGGGGAGCTGTTTTTT.

This clone has more than one count but fewer than ten. J is TRBJ2-2 and V is TRBV6-1; D not resolved. CDR1 and CDR2 from the germline V gene are MNHNS and SASEGT. The ends were cut back, 2 bases at V and 6 bases at J, with 10 bases in the middle. This CDR3 region has 14 residues. The CDR3: CASSESLFPGELFF. The CDR3 coding sequence is TGTGCCAGCAGTGAAAGCCTCTTTCCCGGGGAGCTGTTTTTT.

This clone was detected a few times. V gene TRBV18 combines with J gene TRBJ2-7; D not resolved. This CDR3 contains 13 residues. Germline-derived CDR1 and CDR2 are KGHSH and LQKENI. The ends were cut back, 5 bases at V and 2 bases at J, with 10 bases in the middle. The CDR3 sequence is CASSSLDTYEQYF. The CDR3 coding sequence is TGTGCCAGCTCATCTCTAGATACCTACGAGCAGTACTTC.

The J gene is TRBJ2-3, the V gene TRBV2; 10 positions agree with TRBD2. Germline V gene sequence: CDR1 SNHLY, CDR2 FYNNEI. V lost 6 bases, J lost 4 bases, and 7 bases stayed unmatched. There are 15 residues in the CDR3. The CDR3 DNA follows: TGTGCCAGCAGGTTTGGGACTAGCGCCGCAGATACGCAGTATTTT. Amino acid sequence: CASRFGTSAADTQYF.

The chain uses TRBV28 and TRBJ1-2, with 9 positions matching TRBD1. Germline V gene data show CDR1 as MDHEN and CDR2 as SYDVKM. CDR3 size: 16 residues. V lost 6 bases, J lost 7 bases, and 15 bases stayed unmatched. The CDR3 loop is CASSQVVGTGKFGYTF. CDR3 in DNA: TGTGCCAGCAGCCAGGTCGTCGGGACAGGGAAGTTTGGCTACACCTTC.

This clone showed up just once. This chain joins TRBV15 and TRBJ2-7; the D gene is possibly TRBD1 (5 bases). V was cut by 0 bases and J by 2 bases, with 11 bases left in between. This CDR3 is 15 amino acids long. Germline V CDR1 and CDR2: LNHNV, YYDKDF (reference sequence). CDR3 in amino acids: CATSRDRKDTYEQYF. The CDR3 DNA sequence: TGTGCCACCAGCAGAGATCGGAAGGACACCTACGAGCAGTACTTC.

The CDR3 protein is CAWQTGGDYGYTF. CDR3 sequence (DNA): TGTGCCTGGCAGACAGGGGGCGACTATGGCTACACCTTC. This chain joins TRBV30 and TRBJ1-2; TRBD1 matches 10 bases. The V segment lost 5 bases and the J segment 3 bases; nucleotides outside the gene matches: 3. Per the germline V gene, CDR1 is GTSNPN and CDR2 is SVGIG (reference sequence). This CDR3 has 13 residues.

This chain uses TRBV30 with TRBJ1-5; D is undetermined. CDR1 and CDR2 (germline): GTSNPN, SVGIG (reference sequence). CDR3 size: 13 residues. V dropped 2 bases and J dropped 7 bases, with 12 bases sitting between them. The CDR3 sequence is CAWSIDTVQPQHF. The CDR3 bases are TGTGCCTGGAGTATCGACACGGTCCAGCCCCAGCATTTT.

This clone was counted a few times. The rearrangement links TRBV27 to TRBJ1-5; the D gene is possibly TRBD1 (5 bases). V was clipped by 6 bases and J by 0 bases, with 9 bases between them. Germline V CDR1 and CDR2: MNHEY, SMNVEV (reference sequence). CDR3 size: 14 residues. Here the CDR3 reads CASRPGLSNQPQHF. In DNA, the CDR3 is TGTGCCAGCAGACCAGGGCTTAGCAATCAGCCCCAGCATTTT.

V usage is TRBV6-6 and J usage is TRBJ1-5, with 12 bases aligning to TRBD1. V was clipped by 2 bases and J by 6 bases; unmatched bases: 5. The CDR3 is 16 amino acids. Germline V gives CDR1 MNHNY, CDR2 SVGAGI (reference sequence). This CDR3 is CASSYGGTGGGQPQHF. Written as DNA, the CDR3 is TGTGCCAGCAGTTACGGTGGGACAGGGGGCGGTCAGCCCCAGCATTTT.